These T cell receptor beta chains were read from a single sample in a study of blood T cell repertoires in COVID-19. Sequencing used immunoSEQ multiplex PCR; TCRdb keeps in-frame clones, though not all of them. The table has 65,000 or so clones, roughly four fifths seen once. The sample taken for sequencing was peripheral blood. These receptors were collected from a man aged 60 to 75 with acute or convalescent COVID-19. Each CDR3 is given with its conserved first and last residue. Each record gives: J gene, CDR3 length, V gene, D gene, clone size, CDR3 protein, CDR3 DNA. A D gene is named only where the DNA matches it firmly. Clone sizes are given selectively: once, few, many, or a class where the clone is expanded.

TRBJ2-1,16,TRBV9,TRBD1,-,CASSDHRDSPNNEQFF,TGTGCCAGCAGCGACCACCGGGACAGCCCAAACAATGAGCAGTTCTTC
TRBJ1-2,14,TRBV2,TRBD1,-,CASSVGQANYGYTF,TGTGCCAGCAGCGTAGGACAGGCGAACTATGGCTACACCTTC
TRBJ1-4,13,TRBV5-8,-,-,CASSFGGNEKLFF,TGTGCCAGCAGCTTTGGCGGGAATGAAAAACTGTTTTTT
TRBJ2-1,14,TRBV29-1,-,-,CSARETLLGVEQFF,TGCAGCGCCCGGGAAACCCTCCTAGGAGTTGAGCAGTTCTTC
TRBJ1-4,14,TRBV6-5,-,once,CASSYSGYLGPLFF,TGTGCCAGCAGTTACTCGGGATACCTGGGGCCTCTGTTTTTT
TRBJ1-1,15,TRBV9,TRBD1,-,CASRVQGVGDTEAFF,TGTGCCAGCAGGGTACAGGGGGTGGGTGACACTGAAGCTTTCTTT
TRBJ1-6,15,TRBV7-3,-,-,CASSATGISSSPLHF,TGTGCCAGCAGCGCCACAGGGATTTCCTCTTCACCCCTCCACTTT
TRBJ1-6,13,TRBV30,-,-,CAWSKAGDSPLHF,TGTGCCTGGAGTAAGGCAGGGGATTCACCCCTCCACTTT
TRBJ1-2,16,TRBV18,-,-,CASSKNYGGVYAGYTF,TGTGCCAGCTCAAAAAATTATGGCGGGGTTTATGCTGGCTACACCTTC
TRBJ2-1,13,TRBV29-1,-,-,CSVERAAGNEQFF,TGCAGCGTTGAAAGGGCCGCGGGGAATGAGCAGTTCTTC
TRBJ2-7,13,TRBV6-5,-,-,CASSSGISYEQYF,TGTGCCAGCAGTTCAGGGATCTCCTACGAGCAGTACTTC
TRBJ2-1,15,TRBV27,-,-,CASSLKTSGYNEQFF,TGTGCCAGCAGTTTAAAAACTAGTGGGTACAATGAGCAGTTCTTC
TRBJ2-1,13,TRBV7-8,-,once,CASSLRTVNEQFF,TGTGCCAGCAGCTTAAGGACAGTAAATGAGCAGTTCTTC
TRBJ2-2,11,TRBV29-1,-,-,CSVLYTGELFF,TGCAGCGTTCTTTACACCGGGGAGCTGTTTTTT
TRBJ1-2,13,TRBV9,-,-,CASSQYIQDGYTF,TGTGCCAGCAGCCAATACATACAGGATGGCTACACCTTC
TRBJ2-1,16,TRBV27,TRBD2,-,CASSLVSGGSYNEQFF,TGTGCCAGCAGTTTAGTCAGCGGGGGCTCCTACAATGAGCAGTTCTTC
TRBJ1-5,15,TRBV7-6,-,-,CASSLGTGGDQPQHF,TGTGCCAGCAGCTTAGGAACAGGCGGTGATCAGCCCCAGCATTTT
TRBJ1-1,15,TRBV19,TRBD1,-,CASRTGRRADTEAFF,TGTGCCAGCAGGACAGGGCGGAGGGCGGACACTGAAGCTTTCTTT
TRBJ1-2,13,TRBV9,TRBD1,-,CASSVDREDGYTF,TGTGCCAGCAGCGTCGACAGGGAGGATGGCTACACCTTC
TRBJ2-3,14,TRBV27,-,once,CASSSEGRTDTQYF,TGTGCCAGCAGTTCGGAGGGACGCACAGATACGCAGTATTTT
TRBJ2-1,12,TRBV12-3/TRBV12-4,-,-,CASSSGLSEQFF,TGTGCCAGCAGTTCAGGGTTAAGTGAGCAGTTCTTC
TRBJ2-4,12,TRBV29-1,-,-,CSVTWAPDIQYF,TGCAGCGTTACCTGGGCCCCGGACATTCAGTACTTC
TRBJ1-1,13,TRBV5-4,-,-,CASSYREATEAFF,TGTGCCAGCAGTTACCGGGAAGCCACTGAAGCTTTCTTT
TRBJ1-4,17,TRBV10-3,TRBD1,-,CAISDRGPGQGGEKLFF,TGTGCCATCAGTGACAGAGGGCCGGGACAGGGCGGTGAAAAACTGTTTTTT
TRBJ1-3,17,TRBV5-1,-,-,CASSIQPTGDSGNTIYF,TGCGCCAGCAGCATACAGCCCACAGGCGACTCTGGAAACACCATATATTTT
TRBJ2-2,17,TRBV7-2,TRBD2,-,CASSLPLAFANTGELFF,TGTGCCAGCAGCTTACCACTAGCGTTCGCGAACACCGGGGAGCTGTTTTTT
TRBJ2-5,14,TRBV5-1,TRBD2,-,CASSESGEQETQYF,TGCGCCAGCAGCGAGAGCGGGGAACAAGAGACCCAGTACTTC
TRBJ1-3,14,TRBV2,-,-,CASRPHGAGNTIYF,TGTGCCAGCAGACCCCACGGAGCCGGAAACACCATATATTTT